The clone carrying this T cell receptor (beta chain) has a single count. This CDR3 has 13 amino acids. Germline V gene lookup returns CDR1 KGHSH and CDR2 LQKENI. The V gene lost 3 bases and the J gene lost 8 bases, with 11 bases spanning the gap. A multiplex PCR was run with 60 Vbeta primers and 13 Jbeta primers. The protocol was immunoSEQ multiplex PCR, while the TCRdb copy is restricted to in-frame clones and leaves out a portion. The sample has roughly 120,000 clones; 65% to 80% are singletons. This specimen belongs to a study of cytomegalovirus exposure and HLA in healthy donors. The chain couples TRBV18 to TRBJ2-1, with a tentative D call TRBD2 (5 bases). Sequencing used PBMCs. The receptor comes from a woman between 55 and 75 years old in good health and CMV-seropositive. In DNA, the CDR3 is TGTGCCAGCTCACCTCCTAGCTCCGATGAGCAGTTCTTC. Translated: CASSPPSSDEQFF.